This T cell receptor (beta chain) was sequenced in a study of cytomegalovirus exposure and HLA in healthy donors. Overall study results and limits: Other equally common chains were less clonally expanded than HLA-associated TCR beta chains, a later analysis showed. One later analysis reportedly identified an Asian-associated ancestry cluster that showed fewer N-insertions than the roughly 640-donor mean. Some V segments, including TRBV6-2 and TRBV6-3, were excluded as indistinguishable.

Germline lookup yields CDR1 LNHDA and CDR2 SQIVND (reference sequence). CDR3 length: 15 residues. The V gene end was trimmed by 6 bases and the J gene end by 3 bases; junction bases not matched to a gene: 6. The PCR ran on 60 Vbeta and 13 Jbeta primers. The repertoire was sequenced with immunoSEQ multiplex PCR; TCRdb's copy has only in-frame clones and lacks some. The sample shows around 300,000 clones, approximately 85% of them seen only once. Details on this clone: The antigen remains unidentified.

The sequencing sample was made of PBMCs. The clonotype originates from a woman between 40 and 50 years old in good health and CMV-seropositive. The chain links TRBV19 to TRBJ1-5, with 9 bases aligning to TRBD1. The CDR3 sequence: CASSGTGGVNQPQHF. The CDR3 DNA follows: TGTGCCAGTAGCGGAACAGGGGGCGTCAATCAGCCCCAGCATTTT.